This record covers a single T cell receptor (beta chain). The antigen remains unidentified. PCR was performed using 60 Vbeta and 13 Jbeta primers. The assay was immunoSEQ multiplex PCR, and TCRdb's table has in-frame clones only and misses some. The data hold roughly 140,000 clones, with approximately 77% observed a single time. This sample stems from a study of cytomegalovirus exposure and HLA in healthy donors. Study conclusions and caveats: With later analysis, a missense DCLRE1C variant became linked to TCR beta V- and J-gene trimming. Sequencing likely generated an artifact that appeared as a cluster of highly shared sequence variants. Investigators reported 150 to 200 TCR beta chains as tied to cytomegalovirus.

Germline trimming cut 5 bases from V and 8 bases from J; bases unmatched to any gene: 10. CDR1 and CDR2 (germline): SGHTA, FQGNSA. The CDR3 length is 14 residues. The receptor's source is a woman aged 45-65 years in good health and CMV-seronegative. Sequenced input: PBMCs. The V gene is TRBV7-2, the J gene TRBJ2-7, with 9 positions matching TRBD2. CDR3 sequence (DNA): TGTGCCAGCAGCCGCGGGGGGGGGTCGGCGAAGCAGTACTTC. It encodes CASSRGGGSAKQYF.